A single sample is the source of the 32 T cell receptor beta chains below, sequenced in a study of OX40 agonist ivuxolimab in advanced cancers. The data were produced by immunoSEQ multiplex PCR, yet TCRdb's version contains in-frame clones alone and is incomplete. The data show fewer than 85,000 clones, approximately 82% seen once. Sample: CD4+ or CD8+ T cells sorted from blood, taken in a trial of the OX40 agonist ivuxolimab. The receptors come from an adult with an advanced solid tumor such as melanoma, head and neck, liver or kidney cancer.

The genes are TRBV5-4 and TRBJ1-4, with 9 nucleotides matching TRBD1. After removal of 2 bases from V and 8 bases from J, the junction contained 10 bases not matched to a gene. The CDR3 loop spans 16 amino acids. Germline assignment: CDR1 SGHNT and CDR2 YYREEE (reference sequence). The CDR3 protein is CASSFSPGQGKEKLFF. In nucleotides, the CDR3 is TGTGCCAGCAGCTTCTCCCCGGGACAGGGAAAAGAAAAACTGTTTTTT.

V gene TRBV18 combines with J gene TRBJ2-7; D is perhaps TRBD2 (5 bases). Trimming left V 2 bases short and J 3 bases short, with 11 bases between. CDR3 size: 14 residues. Germline values: CDR1 KGHSH, CDR2 LQKENI. The CDR3 DNA follows: TGTGCCAGCTCACCAGGTGACGGACTCTACGAGCAGTACTTC. Translation: CASSPGDGLYEQYF.

The chain uses TRBV5-1 and TRBJ2-5; the D gene could be TRBD1 or TRBD2 (5 bases each). The CDR3 consists of 14 residues. The germline V gene encodes CDR1 SGHRS and CDR2 YFSETQ. The germline V and J ends were trimmed by 0 bases and 4 bases, with 10 bases remaining between them. The CDR3 DNA sequence: TGCGCCAGCAGCTTGGGGGGGAGTATAGAGACCCAGTACTTC. It is translated as CASSLGGSIETQYF.

The gene calls are TRBV6-5 and TRBJ1-6; TRBD1 matches at 9 bases. The CDR3 sequence is 14 residues long. The trim removed 6 bases at V and 7 bases at J, leaving 4 bases unmatched. CDR1 is MNHEY, CDR2 SVGAGI, per germline. This CDR3 is CASSVGQGNSPLHF. CDR3 in DNA: TGTGCCAGCAGCGTAGGACAGGGGAATTCACCCCTCCACTTT.

V usage is TRBV19 and J usage is TRBJ2-5; 13 bases agree with TRBD2. Germline CDR1 LNHDA, CDR2 SQIVND (reference sequence). CDR3 size: 16 residues. The trim removed 4 bases at V and 2 bases at J, leaving 4 bases unmatched. The CDR3 DNA sequence: TGTGCCAGTAGTACTCGGACTAGCGGGGGACAAGAGACCCAGTACTTC. Translating gives CASSTRTSGGQETQYF.

The chain is built from TRBV27 and TRBJ1-5; D is ambiguous. This CDR3 is built from 12 residues. V was shortened by 5 bases and J by 3 bases, with 5 bases between the two germline ends. Germline V lookup: CDR1 MNHEY, CDR2 SMNVEV (reference sequence). The CDR3 DNA is TGTGCCAGCAGTGGGTACAATCAGCCCCAGCATTTT. Its protein product is CASSGYNQPQHF.

The chain recombines TRBV9 with TRBJ2-1; 9 positions match TRBD2. The germline gives CDR1 SGDLS, CDR2 YYNGEE. CDR3 size: 15 residues. V was pared by 2 bases and J by 8 bases, with 8 bases of the junction left unmatched. CDR3 nucleotide sequence: TGTGCCAGCAGCGTTATAGCGGGAGATACCTATGAGCAGTTCTTC. This encodes CASSVIAGDTYEQFF.

This clone has a single count. The V and J genes are TRBV11-2 and TRBJ2-7, with 9 bases lining up with TRBD2. After removal of 2 bases from V and 2 bases from J, the junction contained 4 bases not matched to a gene. The CDR3 runs to 15 residues. Germline V gives CDR1 SGHAT, CDR2 FQNNGV. The CDR3 DNA is TGTGCCAGCAGCTTACTGACTAGCGGAACCTACGAGCAGTACTTC. As protein: CASSLLTSGTYEQYF.

This clone was found a few times. This rearrangement joins TRBV9 to TRBJ1-3; TRBD1 might be the D (5 bases). CDR1 is SGDLS and CDR2 is YYNGEE in the germline V gene. V lost 0 bases to trimming and J lost 0 bases, with 7 bases between them. This CDR3 comprises 15 residues. CDR3 sequence reads: CASSVGQSSGNTIYF. The CDR3 DNA is TGTGCCAGCAGCGTAGGACAGAGCTCTGGAAACACCATATATTTT. Looking up the rest from reference TRBV9 and TRBJ1-3 gives the full variable domain: DSGVTQTPKHLITATGQRVTLRCSPRSGDLSVYWYQQSLDQGLQFLIQYYNGEERAKGNILERFSAQQFPDLHSELNLSSLELGDSALYFCASSVGQSSGNTIYFGEGSWLTVV.

CDR3 sequence (DNA): TGCGCCAGCAGCCAAGCGTTTAGAGGGGGGAGACATGGCTACACCTTC. It yields the protein CASSQAFRGGRHGYTF. The chain is built from TRBV4-3 and TRBJ1-2, with D maybe TRBD1 (6 bases). Trimming removed 1 base at V and 6 bases at J, with 18 bases between. Germline assignment: CDR1 LGHNA and CDR2 YSLEER. The length of the CDR3 is 16 residues.

V is TRBV5-1 and J is TRBJ2-3, with D uncertain. Germline values: CDR1 SGHRS, CDR2 YFSETQ. Trimming removed 3 bases from V and 6 bases from J, with 8 bases in between. This CDR3 has 12 residues. CDR3 amino acids: CASSSFLDTQYF. The CDR3 bases are TGCGCCAGCAGCTCCTTCTTGGATACGCAGTATTTT. Full variable domain (rest looked up from reference TRBV5-1 and TRBJ2-3): KAGVTQTPRYLIKTRGQQVTLSCSPISGHRSVSWYQQTPGQGLQFLFEYFSETQRNKGNFPGRFSGRQFSNSRSEMNVSTLELGDSALYLCASSSFLDTQYFGPGTRLTVL.

This chain links TRBV6-5 with TRBJ2-2; TRBD1 might be the D (6 bases). The germline CDR1 and CDR2 sequences are MNHEY and SVGAGI. This CDR3 comprises 15 residues. The germline V and J ends were trimmed by 4 bases and 2 bases, with 11 bases remaining between them. The CDR3 region is CASSLGTQNTGELFF. In nucleotides, the CDR3 is TGTGCCAGCAGTTTAGGGACACAAAACACCGGGGAGCTGTTTTTT.

This clone was seen once. This chain uses TRBV28 with TRBJ1-5; no firm D call. With 4 bases removed from V and 4 bases from J, the gap between germline ends came to 23 bases. Germline V gives CDR1 MDHEN, CDR2 SYDVKM. CDR3 length equals 18 residues. The CDR3 is CASSSRRASDFVNQPQHF. DNA of the CDR3: TGTGCCAGCAGTTCAAGAAGGGCCTCCGATTTTGTAAATCAGCCCCAGCATTTT.

This rearrangement joins TRBV6-1 to TRBJ2-2; 8 nucleotides match TRBD2. Unmatched junction bases numbered 13, after V lost 2 bases and J lost 8 bases. CDR1 MNHNS and CDR2 SASEGT come from the germline V gene. This CDR3 is built from 17 residues. CDR3 region: CASSELAGRAGGGELFF. The CDR3 DNA sequence: TGTGCCAGCAGTGAACTCGCCGGTAGGGCGGGAGGAGGGGAGCTGTTTTTT.

The V call is TRBV7-2, the J call TRBJ2-3, with D possibly being TRBD2 (5 bases). V dropped 1 base and J dropped 5 bases, with 13 bases sitting between them. Germline-derived CDR1 and CDR2 are SGHTA and FQGNSA. The CDR3 is 15 residues long. CDR3 nucleotides: TGTGCCAGCAGCTTAGGAGGGTACGATGGAGATACGCAGTATTTT. Its protein product is CASSLGGYDGDTQYF. Looking up the rest from reference TRBV7-2 and TRBJ2-3 gives the full variable domain: GAGVSQSPSNKVTEKGKDVELRCDPISGHTALYWYRQSLGQGLEFLIYFQGNSAPDKSGLPSDRFSAERTGGSVSTLTIQRTQQEDSAVYLCASSLGGYDGDTQYFGPGTRLTVL.

V gene TRBV4-1 combines with J gene TRBJ1-4; maybe TRBD1 (6 bases). The CDR3 loop spans 15 amino acids. The V gene's germline CDR1 is MGHRA and CDR2 YSYEKL. V was trimmed by 2 bases and J by 5 bases, leaving 12 bases between them. The CDR3 spells CASSQWSQGNEKLFF. The CDR3 nucleotides read TGCGCCAGCAGCCAATGGTCGCAGGGGAATGAAAAACTGTTTTTT.

The J gene is TRBJ1-1, the V gene TRBV7-2; D uncertain. Germline V gene lookup returns CDR1 SGHTA and CDR2 FQGNSA. The CDR3 spans 13 residues. The ends were cut back, 1 base at V and 4 bases at J, with 7 bases in the middle. The CDR3 sequence: CASSLDEVTEAFF. The CDR3, as DNA: TGTGCCAGCAGCTTAGATGAGGTCACTGAAGCTTTCTTT.

This chain uses TRBV29-1 with TRBJ2-5, with 7 bases matching TRBD1. The CDR3 consists of 14 residues. Germline trimming cut 4 bases from V and 5 bases from J; bases unmatched to any gene: 10. In germline, CDR1 is SQVTM, CDR2 ANQGSEA. The CDR3 region has the DNA TGCAGCGTTGCTAGAGACAGGGCGGCGGAGACCCAGTACTTC. The encoded protein is CSVARDRAAETQYF.

The rearrangement joins TRBV15 to TRBJ1-5, with 9 bases that match TRBD1. The CDR3 consists of 16 residues. Germline CDR1 is LNHNV and CDR2 is YYDKDF (reference sequence). The trim removed 2 bases at V and 5 bases at J, leaving 7 bases unmatched. This chain's CDR3 is CATSRPKGQGDQPQHF. CDR3 bases: TGTGCCACCAGCAGACCTAAGGGACAGGGAGATCAGCCCCAGCATTTT.

The rearrangement uses TRBV29-1 and TRBJ2-6, with 11 bases matching TRBD1. In germline, CDR1 is SQVTM, CDR2 ANQGSEA. The CDR3 is 18 amino acids. For the CDR3, the DNA is TGCAGGGCCCTCTCTGGGGGACAGGGGGTTGCTGGGGCCAACGTCCTGACTTTC. This sequence encodes CRALSGGQGVAGANVLTF.

This sequence joins TRBV7-2 and TRBJ2-1; perhaps TRBD1 as D (6 bases). The CDR3 consists of 14 residues. CDR1 is SGHTA, CDR2 FQGNSA, per germline. V shed 3 bases and J shed 7 bases, with 13 bases lying between them. CDR3 DNA: TGTGCCAGCAGCTTTAGAGATAGGGGGAATGAGCAGTTCTTC. The encoded protein is CASSFRDRGNEQFF.

The rearrangement uses TRBV7-2 and TRBJ1-4, with a tentative D call TRBD1 (5 bases). V was cut by 2 bases and J by 8 bases, with 15 bases left in between. CDR3 size: 15 residues. CDR1 is SGHTA, CDR2 FQGNSA, per germline. Written as DNA, the CDR3 is TGTGCCAGCAGCTTAAGGCCAGGGACTCGAGAAAAACTGTTTTTT. Protein: CASSLRPGTREKLFF. The full variable domain, rest sourced from reference TRBV7-2 and TRBJ1-4, is GAGVSQSPSNKVTEKGKDVELRCDPISGHTALYWYRQSLGQGLEFLIYFQGNSAPDKSGLPSDRFSAERTGGSVSTLTIQRTQQEDSAVYLCASSLRPGTREKLFFGSGTQLSVL.

V gene TRBV5-4 combines with J gene TRBJ1-1, with D perhaps matching TRBD1 (5 bases). Germline assignment: CDR1 SGHNT and CDR2 YYREEE (reference sequence). The CDR3 spans 16 residues. V was trimmed by 0 bases and J by 4 bases, leaving 16 bases between them. The chain's CDR3 is CASSLVGGSAGTEAFF. The CDR3, as DNA: TGTGCCAGCAGCTTGGTGGGGGGATCGGCCGGCACTGAAGCTTTCTTT.

A note on this clone: The same CDR3 can be traced to other DNA sequences in this sample. This chain joins TRBV19 and TRBJ1-1, with a possible D match to TRBD1 (6 bases). With 4 bases removed from V and 5 bases from J, the gap between germline ends came to 11 bases. The germline V gene has CDR1 LNHDA and CDR2 SQIVND (reference sequence). This CDR3 contains 13 residues. This CDR3 reads CASSRQGRTEAFF. The CDR3 bases are TGTGCCAGTAGTAGGCAGGGGCGGACTGAAGCTTTCTTT.

The chain joins TRBV25-1 to TRBJ2-3, with 10 bases fitting TRBD1. The germline V gene encodes CDR1 MGHDK and CDR2 SYGVNS. V lost 5 bases to trimming and J lost 3 bases; unmatched junction nucleotides: 5. This CDR3 has 15 amino acids. CDR3 in amino acids: CASSFRQGATDTQYF. The CDR3 DNA is TGTGCCAGCAGTTTTCGACAGGGGGCTACAGATACGCAGTATTTT. Variable domain in full (rest from reference TRBV25-1 and TRBJ2-3): EADIYQTPRYLVIGTGKKITLECSQTMGHDKMYWYQQDPGMELHLIHYSYGVNSTEKGDLSSESTVSRIRTEHFPLTLESARPSHTSQYLCASSFRQGATDTQYFGPGTRLTVL.

This chain connects TRBV28 to TRBJ1-5; D perhaps matches TRBD1 (5 bases). CDR3 length equals 12 residues. Looked up from germline, CDR1 is MDHEN and CDR2 is SYDVKM. V lost 6 bases and J 4 bases, leaving 7 bases between the germline ends. This CDR3 reads CASRNRNQPQHF. CDR3 in DNA: TGTGCCAGCAGGAACAGGAATCAGCCCCAGCATTTT.

This chain links TRBV28 with TRBJ1-5; no definite D call. The V gene's germline CDR1 is MDHEN and CDR2 SYDVKM. This CDR3 spans 16 amino acids. V was pared by 5 bases and J by 3 bases, with 17 bases between. The CDR3 protein is CASSIPGAPSNQPQHF. CDR3 in DNA: TGTGCCAGCAGTATACCGGGTGCACCGTCCAATCAGCCCCAGCATTTT.

This chain joins TRBV7-9 and TRBJ1-5, with TRBD1 as a possible D gene (6 bases). The CDR3 is made up of 15 amino acids. V was trimmed by 5 bases and J by 7 bases, leaving 18 bases between them. Per the germline V gene, CDR1 is SEHNR and CDR2 is FQNEAQ (reference sequence). CDR3 coding DNA: TGTGCCAGCAGCGAGGGGGTGTCGACGGAACAGCCCCAGCATTTT. It specifies CASSEGVSTEQPQHF.

This rearrangement joins TRBV6-1 to TRBJ2-7; the D gene is possibly TRBD1 (7 bases). Germline loops: CDR1 MNHNS, CDR2 SASEGT. Trimming left V 5 bases short and J 2 bases short, with 13 bases between. The CDR3 spans 14 residues. CDR3 DNA: TGTGCCAGCAGTCGCGGGACAGCAACCTACGAGCAGTACTTC. Translating it yields CASSRGTATYEQYF.

This sequence joins TRBV7-2 and TRBJ1-2; D remains ambiguous. Trimming stripped 1 base from V and 4 bases from J, with 13 bases between. In germline, CDR1 is SGHTA, CDR2 FQGNSA. CDR3 length: 15 residues. The CDR3 is CASSLDPRPSYGYTF. DNA for the CDR3: TGTGCCAGCAGCTTAGATCCCCGTCCCTCCTATGGCTACACCTTC. The full variable domain, with the rest looked up from reference TRBV7-2 and TRBJ1-2, is GAGVSQSPSNKVTEKGKDVELRCDPISGHTALYWYRQSLGQGLEFLIYFQGNSAPDKSGLPSDRFSAERTGGSVSTLTIQRTQQEDSAVYLCASSLDPRPSYGYTFGSGTRLTVV.

V is TRBV2 and J is TRBJ1-5; D is perhaps TRBD1 (6 bases). This CDR3 contains 12 residues. Germline V gene sequence: CDR1 SNHLY, CDR2 FYNNEI. Trimming removed 3 bases from V and 8 bases from J, with 8 bases in between. The CDR3 DNA is TGTGCCAGCAGTGACAGGGGAGAGCCCCAGCATTTT. It codes for CASSDRGEPQHF.

The rearrangement uses TRBV28 and TRBJ2-7; D might be TRBD1 (6 bases). The CDR3 totals 15 residues. V was trimmed by 4 bases and J by 6 bases, leaving 19 bases between them. Per the germline V gene, CDR1 is MDHEN and CDR2 is SYDVKM. The CDR3 DNA follows: TGTGCCAGCAGTTGGGCGACAGGACGGAGGAGCGAGCAGTACTTC. As protein: CASSWATGRRSEQYF.